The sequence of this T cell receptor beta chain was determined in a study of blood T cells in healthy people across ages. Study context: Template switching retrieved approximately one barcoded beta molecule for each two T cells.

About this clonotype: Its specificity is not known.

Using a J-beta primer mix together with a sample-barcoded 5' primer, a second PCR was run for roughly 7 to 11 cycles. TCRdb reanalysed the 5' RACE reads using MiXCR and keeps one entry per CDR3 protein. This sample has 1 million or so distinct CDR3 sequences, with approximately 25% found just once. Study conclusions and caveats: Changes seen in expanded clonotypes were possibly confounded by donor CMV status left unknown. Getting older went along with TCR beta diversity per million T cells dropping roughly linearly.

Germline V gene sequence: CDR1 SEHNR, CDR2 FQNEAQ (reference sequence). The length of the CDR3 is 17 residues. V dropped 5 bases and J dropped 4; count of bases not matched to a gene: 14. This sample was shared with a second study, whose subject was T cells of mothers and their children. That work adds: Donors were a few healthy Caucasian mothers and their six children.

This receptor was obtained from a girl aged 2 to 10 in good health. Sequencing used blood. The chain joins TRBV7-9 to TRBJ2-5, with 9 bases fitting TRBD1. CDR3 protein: CASSTTRDREPRETQYF. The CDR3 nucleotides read TGTGCCAGCAGCACTACCCGGGACAGGGAGCCAAGAGAGACCCAGTACTTC.